This entry lists 17 T cell receptor beta chains sequenced from one sample in a study of shared clonotypes between healthy human individuals. Produced via immunoSEQ multiplex PCR; TCRdb's table is partial and in-frame only. The sample lists a few million clones, approximately 94% occurring once. Sequencing input: naive CD4+ T cells sorted from blood. Subset reported: CD45RA+ positively selected. These receptor sequences come from a young man in good health.

This chain joins TRBV7-9 and TRBJ2-5; TRBD2 matches 7 bases. The germline CDR1 and CDR2 sequences are SEHNR and FQNEAQ (reference sequence). The CDR3 is 14 amino acids. Losses at the gene ends were 3 bases for V and 4 bases for J; bases not matched to a gene: 5. The CDR3 region is CASSFREGRETQYF. CDR3 nucleotides: TGTGCCAGCAGCTTTAGGGAGGGAAGAGAGACCCAGTACTTC.

This clone was detected once. The identical CDR3 is also encoded by other nucleotide sequences in the sample. V usage is TRBV5-1 and J usage is TRBJ1-6; D not resolved. Trimming took off 0 bases at V and 4 bases at J, with 5 bases between the two ends. Germline CDR1 and CDR2: SGHRS and YFSETQ. The CDR3 spans 14 residues. The DNA for the CDR3 is TGCGCCAGCAGCTTGGAAGGTTATAATTCACCCCTCCACTTT. Translated, it gives CASSLEGYNSPLHF.

The chain recombines TRBV30 with TRBJ2-2; TRBD2 might be the D (5 bases). From germline, CDR1 is GTSNPN and CDR2 SVGIG (reference sequence). The CDR3 spans 14 residues. Trimming removed 0 bases from V and 5 bases from J, with 10 bases in between. The CDR3 sequence: CAWSVTGSTGELFF. The CDR3, as DNA: TGTGCCTGGAGTGTTACGGGGAGTACCGGGGAGCTGTTTTTT.

This clone was recorded once. The chain employs TRBV6-6 and TRBJ1-2; possibly TRBD1 for D (6 bases). V lost 6 bases to trimming and J lost 4 bases, with 15 bases between them. This CDR3 comprises 14 residues. Germline V gene sequence: CDR1 MNHNY, CDR2 SVGAGI (reference sequence). As DNA, the CDR3 is TGTGCCAGCAGACCTCAGACAGGCACCTATGGCTACACCTTC. Its protein is CASRPQTGTYGYTF.

The chain employs TRBV6-1 and TRBJ2-5; a weak D match, TRBD1 (6 bases). Germline loops: CDR1 MNHNS, CDR2 SASEGT. V lost 6 bases and J lost 2, with 13 bases in between. The CDR3 is 14 amino acids. CDR3 sequence reads: CASRPTGQQETQYF. In DNA form, the CDR3 reads TGTGCCAGCAGACCGACAGGACAACAAGAGACCCAGTACTTC.

This clone was seen a single time. This chain uses TRBV11-2 with TRBJ1-1, with D hard to call. Germline V lookup: CDR1 SGHAT, CDR2 FQNNGV. The CDR3 loop spans 14 amino acids. V lost 1 base and J 1 base, leaving 7 bases between the germline ends. In DNA, the CDR3 is TGTGCCAGCAGCTTAGGTGGAGCGAACACTGAAGCTTTCTTT. Its protein is CASSLGGANTEAFF.

The chain links TRBV6-5 to TRBJ2-7, with D perhaps matching TRBD1 (6 bases). The CDR3 is 13 residues long. In germline, CDR1 is MNHEY, CDR2 SVGAGI. The V end lost 5 bases, the J end lost 2 bases, and 10 bases lay between the germline ends. CDR3 loop: CASSPGVPYEQYF. CDR3 in DNA: TGTGCCAGCAGTCCAGGGGTTCCCTACGAGCAGTACTTC.

The J gene is TRBJ2-1, the V gene TRBV6-1; tentatively, D is TRBD2 (5 bases). The CDR3 has 13 amino acids. Germline V gives CDR1 MNHNS, CDR2 SASEGT. V was trimmed by 1 base and J by 10 bases, leaving 11 bases between them. CDR3 DNA sequence: TGTGCCAGCAGTGAAGGGAGGTACGCGGAGCAGTTCTTC. This codes for CASSEGRYAEQFF.

The V call is TRBV11-2, the J call TRBJ2-1, with TRBD2 matching over 10 bases. The CDR3 consists of 15 residues. Germline CDR1 reads SGHAT; CDR2 reads FQNNGV. J was trimmed by 4 bases and V by 4 bases; bases with no gene match: 4. The CDR3 region has the DNA TGTGCCAGCAGCTCCGGACTAGCGGATTACAATGAGCAGTTCTTC. Residues: CASSSGLADYNEQFF.

This chain joins TRBV6-1 and TRBJ2-2; a possible D gene is TRBD1 (5 bases). CDR1 is MNHNS, CDR2 SASEGT, per germline. This CDR3 has 15 amino acids. Between the trimmed V and J ends, which lost 0 bases and 8 bases, there was a span of 13 bases. The CDR3 loop reads CASSEAPGYQGELFF. DNA of the CDR3: TGTGCCAGCAGTGAAGCCCCAGGGTACCAAGGGGAGCTGTTTTTT.

The chain couples TRBV27 to TRBJ1-1; no clear D. CDR1 and CDR2 (germline): MNHEY, SMNVEV (reference sequence). This CDR3 is 15 amino acids long. V was cut by 1 base and J by 1 base, with 10 bases left in between. This CDR3 is CASSLYLDRNTEAFF. The CDR3 DNA sequence: TGTGCCAGCAGTTTATACCTGGACCGGAACACTGAAGCTTTCTTT.

The CDR3 DNA is TGCGCCAGCAGCGTACAGGTTATCGATTCACCCCTCCACTTT. This gives the protein CASSVQVIDSPLHF. V gene TRBV5-1 combines with J gene TRBJ1-6, with D possibly matching TRBD1 (5 bases). The length of the CDR3 is 14 residues. The V and J ends lost 4 bases and 8 bases respectively, with 13 bases between them. Germline CDR1 reads SGHRS; CDR2 reads YFSETQ.

This chain connects TRBV11-2 to TRBJ2-7, with 9 nucleotides matching TRBD2. This CDR3 region has 15 residues. From germline, CDR1 is SGHAT and CDR2 FQNNGV. V gave up 4 bases and J gave up 4 bases; unmatched junction bases: 8. CDR3: CASSSLSGGGYEQYF. CDR3 DNA sequence: TGTGCCAGCAGCTCACTTAGCGGGGGCGGTTACGAGCAGTACTTC.

The chain has TRBV30 and TRBJ1-1; no definite D call. Trimming pared 5 bases from V and 0 bases from J, leaving 7 bases between. Germline V lookup: CDR1 GTSNPN, CDR2 SVGIG (reference sequence). The CDR3 is made up of 12 amino acids. As DNA, the CDR3 is TGTGCCTGGTCATTGGTGAACACTGAAGCTTTCTTT. Amino acid sequence: CAWSLVNTEAFF.

The J gene is TRBJ2-7, the V gene TRBV2, with TRBD2 matching over 16 bases. J gave up 0 bases and V 6 bases, and 14 bases lay outside the gene matches. The CDR3 has 20 amino acids. Germline assignment: CDR1 SNHLY and CDR2 FYNNEI. The CDR3 bases are TGTGCCAGCAGAGGCTTTTCCGGGACTAGCGGGGGGGGAAGCTCCTACGAGCAGTACTTC. Protein: CASRGFSGTSGGGSSYEQYF.

This clone has just one count. The chain carries TRBV6-5 and TRBJ2-7; D gene unclear. With 2 bases removed from V and 2 bases from J, the gap between germline ends came to 10 bases. CDR1 is MNHEY and CDR2 is SVGAGI in the germline V gene. The CDR3 covers 14 residues. The CDR3 loop reads CASSYRGGAYEQYF. In DNA, the CDR3 is TGTGCCAGCAGTTACCGCGGCGGTGCCTACGAGCAGTACTTC.

V usage is TRBV6-5 and J usage is TRBJ1-5; the D is unclear. The CDR3 contains 13 residues. Germline values: CDR1 MNHEY, CDR2 SVGAGI. Trimming stripped 6 bases from V and 5 bases from J, with 11 bases between. As DNA, the CDR3 is TGTGCCAGCAGCCACGGGCAAGATCAGCCCCAGCATTTT. Translated: CASSHGQDQPQHF.